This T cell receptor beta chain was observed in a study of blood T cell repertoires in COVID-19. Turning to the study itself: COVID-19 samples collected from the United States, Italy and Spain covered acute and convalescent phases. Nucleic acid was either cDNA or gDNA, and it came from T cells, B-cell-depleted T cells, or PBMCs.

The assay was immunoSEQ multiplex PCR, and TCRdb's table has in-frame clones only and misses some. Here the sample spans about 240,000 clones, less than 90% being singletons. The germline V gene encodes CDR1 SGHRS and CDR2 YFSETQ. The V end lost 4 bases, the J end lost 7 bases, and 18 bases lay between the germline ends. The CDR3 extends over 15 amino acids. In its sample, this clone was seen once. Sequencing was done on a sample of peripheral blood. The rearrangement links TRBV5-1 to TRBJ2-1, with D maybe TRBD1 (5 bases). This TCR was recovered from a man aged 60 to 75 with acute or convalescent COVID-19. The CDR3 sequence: CASSLQGSVANEQFF. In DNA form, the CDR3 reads TGCGCCAGCAGCCTTCAGGGATCGGTGGCAAATGAGCAGTTCTTC.